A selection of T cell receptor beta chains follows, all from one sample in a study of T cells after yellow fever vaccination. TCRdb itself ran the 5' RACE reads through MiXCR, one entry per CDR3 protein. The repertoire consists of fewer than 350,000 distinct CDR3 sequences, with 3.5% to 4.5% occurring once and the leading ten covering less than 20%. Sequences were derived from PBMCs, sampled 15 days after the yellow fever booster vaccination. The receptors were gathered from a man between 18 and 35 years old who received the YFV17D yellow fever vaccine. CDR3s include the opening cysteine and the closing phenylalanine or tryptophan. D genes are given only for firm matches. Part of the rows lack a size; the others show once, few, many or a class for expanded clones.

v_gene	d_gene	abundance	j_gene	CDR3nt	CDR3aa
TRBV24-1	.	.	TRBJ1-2	TGTGCCACCAGTGATTCTGGGGGCTATGGCTACACCTTC	CATSDSGGYGYTF
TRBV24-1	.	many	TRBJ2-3	TGTGCCACCAGTGATTTTTCGGATACGCAGTATTTT	CATSDFSDTQYF
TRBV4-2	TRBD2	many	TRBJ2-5	TGTGCCAGCAGCCACTCTTGGGGACTACAAGAGACCCAGTACTTC	CASSHSWGLQETQYF
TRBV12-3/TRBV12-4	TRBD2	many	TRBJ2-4	TGTGCCAGCAGTTCGCAGGGAGGGCCGAACATTCAGTACTTC	CASSSQGGPNIQYF
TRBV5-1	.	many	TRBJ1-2	TGCGCCAGCAGCTTGGAATTGGGGGAGGGATTCTATGGCTACACCTTC	CASSLELGEGFYGYTF
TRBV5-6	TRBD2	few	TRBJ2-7	TGTGCCAGCAGCGTCGTAACTAGCGGGCAGCAGTACTTC	CASSVVTSGQQYF
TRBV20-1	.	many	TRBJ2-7	TGCAGTGCGCCAGGGGAAGGAAGCTCCTACGAGCAGTACTTC	CSAPGEGSSYEQYF
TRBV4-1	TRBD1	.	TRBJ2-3	TGCGCCAGCAGCCAGGGGACAGGGGTTAGGGCTACGCAGTATTTT	CASSQGTGVRATQYF
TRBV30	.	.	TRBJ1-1	TGTGCCTGGAGTGCTGCCTCAGCTACCGAAGCTTTCTTT	CAWSAASATEAFF
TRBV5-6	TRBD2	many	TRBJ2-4	TGTGCCAGCAGTTGGGGAGGGGCGAACATTCAGTACTTC	CASSWGGANIQYF
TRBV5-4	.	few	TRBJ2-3	TGTGCCAGCAGCTTGAGGGAGACAGATACGCAGTATTTT	CASSLRETDTQYF
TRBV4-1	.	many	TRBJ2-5	TGCGCCAGCAGCCAAGTCGGGCCCTTACTCCAAGAGACCCAGTACTTC	CASSQVGPLLQETQYF
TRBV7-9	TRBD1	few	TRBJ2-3	TGTGCCAGCAGCTCGCTTCTCAGGGGGCGCACAGATACGCAGTATTTT	CASSSLLRGRTDTQYF
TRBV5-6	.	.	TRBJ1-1	TGTGCCAGCAGCTTTGGTCACCCAGGGCGAGCTTTCTTT	CASSFGHPGRAFF
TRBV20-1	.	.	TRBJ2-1	TGCAGTGCCTCCCGGGGGCCCCGCCCCCGGGGGAAAAATGAGCAGTTCTTC	CSASRGPRPRGKNEQFF
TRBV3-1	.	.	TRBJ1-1	TGTGCCAGCAGCCTCGGCGGGGCACGGGGGAACACTGAAGCTTTCTTT	CASSLGGARGNTEAFF
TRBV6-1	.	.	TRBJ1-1	TGTGCCAGCAGTGATTGGACAGCTGAAGACGGTTTCTTT	CASSDWTAEDGFF
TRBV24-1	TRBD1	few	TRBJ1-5	TGTGCCACCAGTGGACCGACGAGGACAGGGGCGGAGGGCAATCAGCCCCAGCATTTT	CATSGPTRTGAEGNQPQHF
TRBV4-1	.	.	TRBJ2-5	TGCGCCAGCAGCCACGGAGGGGGGAGTGGCGAGACCCAGTACTTC	CASSHGGGSGETQYF
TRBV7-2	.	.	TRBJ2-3	TGTGCCAGCAGCTTAGTGGGTTTGGGGACTACGCAGTATTTT	CASSLVGLGTTQYF
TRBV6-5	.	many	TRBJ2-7	TGTGCCAGCAGTTACTCTCTTGTTTCCTACGAGCAGTACTTC	CASSYSLVSYEQYF
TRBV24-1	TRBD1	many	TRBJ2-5	TGTGCCACCAGTGACAACATAAGGGGGCAGGGAAATGAGACCCAGTACTTC	CATSDNIRGQGNETQYF
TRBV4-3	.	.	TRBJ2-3	TGCGCCAGCAGCCAAGATGTCGGCCTAATCCCCCCAGATACGCAGTATTTT	CASSQDVGLIPPDTQYF
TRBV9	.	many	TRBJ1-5	TGTGCCAGCAGCGGTCTACCTAGCAATCAGCCCCAGCATTTT	CASSGLPSNQPQHF
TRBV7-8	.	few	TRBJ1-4	TGTGCCAGCAGCGTCCGACCCAGGGGAGTGGACACTAATGAAAAACTGTTTTTT	CASSVRPRGVDTNEKLFF
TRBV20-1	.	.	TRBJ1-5	TGCAGTGCTAGAGCCCTCGGGGTTAGCAATCAGCCCCAGCATTTT	CSARALGVSNQPQHF
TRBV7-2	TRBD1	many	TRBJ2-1	TGTGCCAGCAGCTTCGGACAGGGGGGATACAATGAGCAGTTCTTC	CASSFGQGGYNEQFF
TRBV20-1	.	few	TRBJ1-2	TGCAGTGCGACCGGGGGGTCAACCCGACCAAACTATGGCTACACCTTC	CSATGGSTRPNYGYTF
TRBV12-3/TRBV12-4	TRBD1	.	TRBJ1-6	TGTGCCAGCAGACGGGACAGTGGTTCACCCCTCCACTTT	CASRRDSGSPLHF
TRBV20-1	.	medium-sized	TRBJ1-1	TGCAGTGCTAGAGGAGAGGGGACGACTGAAGCTTTCTTT	CSARGEGTTEAFF
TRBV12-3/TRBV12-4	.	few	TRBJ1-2	TGTGCCAGCAGTTTATCGGACAGTGATTACTATGGCTACACCTTC	CASSLSDSDYYGYTF
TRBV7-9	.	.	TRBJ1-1	TGTGCCAGCAGTCCTAGCAGGGCGAACACTGAAGCTTTCTTT	CASSPSRANTEAFF
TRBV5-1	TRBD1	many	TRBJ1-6	TGCGCCAGCAGCCTGGGAGGGACAGATTCGAATTCACCCCTCCACTTT	CASSLGGTDSNSPLHF
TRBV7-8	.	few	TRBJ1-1	TGTGCCAGCAGCTTACCCCCTTTCGGGAGAACTGAAGCTTTCTTT	CASSLPPFGRTEAFF
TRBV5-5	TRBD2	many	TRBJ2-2	TGTGCCAGCGCCTGGGGGTCTAGCGGGACAACCGGGGAGCTGTTTTTT	CASAWGSSGTTGELFF
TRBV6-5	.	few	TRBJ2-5	TGTGCCAGCGGCGGGTCGGGGGGCCTTCAAGAGACCCAGTACTTC	CASGGSGGLQETQYF
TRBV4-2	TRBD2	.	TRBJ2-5	TGTGCCAGCAGCCAAGAGCGGCTAGCGGACCAAGAGACCCAGTACTTC	CASSQERLADQETQYF
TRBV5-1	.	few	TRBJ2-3	TGCGCCAGCAGCTTGGGTCAGCCTTTCACAGATACGCAGTATTTT	CASSLGQPFTDTQYF
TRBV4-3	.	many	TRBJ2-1	TGCGCCAGCAGCCTCCTAGGCCTGGGAAATGAGCAGTTCTTC	CASSLLGLGNEQFF
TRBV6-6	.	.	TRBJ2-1	TGTGCCAGCAGTTGGCTGCACAATGAGCAGTTCTTC	CASSWLHNEQFF
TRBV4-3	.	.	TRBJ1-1	TGCGCCAGCAGCCAAGATCTCGGCAGAGAAGCTTTCTTT	CASSQDLGREAFF
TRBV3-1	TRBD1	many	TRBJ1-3	TGTGCCAGCAGTACAAACGGACACAGGGGCGCTGGAAACACCATATATTTT	CASSTNGHRGAGNTIYF
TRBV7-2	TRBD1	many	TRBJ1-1	TGTGCCAGCAGCTATGGGACAGGTATCCTGAACACTGAAGCTTTCTTT	CASSYGTGILNTEAFF
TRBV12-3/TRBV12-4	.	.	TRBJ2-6	TGTGCCAGCAGTTTCGGGCGGCGTGGGGCCAACGTCCTGACTTTC	CASSFGRRGANVLTF
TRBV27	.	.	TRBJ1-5	TGTGCCAGCAGTTTATCAGGGAGTGGGCAGCCCCAGCATTTT	CASSLSGSGQPQHF
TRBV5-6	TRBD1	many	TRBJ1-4	TGTGCCAGCAGCTTGCAAGGACAGGGGCTCTTCGGCACTAATGAAAAACTTTTT	CASSLQGQGLFGTNEKLF
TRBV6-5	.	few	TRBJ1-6	TGTGCCAGCAGTTACTCAGGGCGGTACAGCTATAATTCACCCCTCCACTTT	CASSYSGRYSYNSPLHF
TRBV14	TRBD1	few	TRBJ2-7	TGTGCCAGCAGCCCCTCCGGACAGGGGCGATCCTACGAGCAGTACTTC	CASSPSGQGRSYEQYF
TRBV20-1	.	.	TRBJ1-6	TGCAGTGCTAGAGAGGACTACTCCTATAATTCACCCCTCCACTTT	CSAREDYSYNSPLHF
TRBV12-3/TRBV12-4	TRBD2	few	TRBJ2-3	TGTGCCAGCAGTTCCACCTTAGCGGGGAGCACAGATACGCAGTATTTT	CASSSTLAGSTDTQYF
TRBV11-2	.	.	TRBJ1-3	TGTGCCAGCAGCTTAAGTCTCTCTGGAAACACCATATATTTT	CASSLSLSGNTIYF
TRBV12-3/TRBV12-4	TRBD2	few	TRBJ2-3	TGTGCCAGCAGTGGGACTAGCGGGTTTAGCACAGATACGCAGTATTTT	CASSGTSGFSTDTQYF
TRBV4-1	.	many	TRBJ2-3	TGCGCCAGCAGCCCGATTCAGGCGGGGAGCACAGATACGCAGTATTTT	CASSPIQAGSTDTQYF